The 10 T cell receptor beta chains reported below all come from one sample, sequenced in a study of blood T cell repertoires in COVID-19. TCRdb's copy holds only in-frame clones and misses some; the assay was immunoSEQ multiplex PCR. The sample lists 75,000 to 90,000 clones; just under 85% were seen once. Sequencing was performed on peripheral blood. The source is a man older than 75 with active or convalescent COVID-19.

V usage is TRBV13 and J usage is TRBJ2-3, with 10 nucleotides matching TRBD1. V shed 5 bases and J 5 bases; nucleotides not matched to a gene: 7. Per germline, CDR1 PRHDT and CDR2 FYEKMQ (reference sequence). This CDR3 region has 15 residues. CDR3 in DNA: TGTGCCAGCAGCCCCGGGACAGGGGAGCGAGATACGCAGTATTTT. Residues: CASSPGTGERDTQYF.

The rearrangement joins TRBV6-1 to TRBJ2-2; 7 nucleotides match TRBD2. This CDR3 is built from 16 residues. With V trimmed by 3 bases and J by 5 bases, 9 bases remained unmatched. Looked up from germline, CDR1 is MNHNS and CDR2 is SASEGT. Here the CDR3 DNA reads TGTGCCAGCAGTGACCTCTTGTCTAGCGGTACCGGGGAGCTGTTTTTT. It translates to CASSDLLSSGTGELFF.

V usage is TRBV18 and J usage is TRBJ2-2, with a possible D match to TRBD2 (5 bases). The CDR3 length is 15 residues. The germline V gene encodes CDR1 KGHSH and CDR2 LQKENI. V was trimmed by 1 base and J by 3 bases, leaving 9 bases between them. The CDR3 nucleotides read TGTGCCAGCTCACCACGGGGAGTCGACACCGGGGAGCTGTTTTTT. Protein: CASSPRGVDTGELFF.

This chain links TRBV5-6 with TRBJ1-4; D is perhaps TRBD1 (5 bases). This CDR3 spans 15 amino acids. Trimming shortened V by 5 bases and J by 3 bases, and 14 bases separated the two germline ends. Germline V lookup: CDR1 SGHDT, CDR2 YYEEEE. The CDR3 is CASRIGGSANEKLFF. The CDR3 bases are TGTGCCAGCAGAATCGGGGGGTCGGCTAATGAAAAACTGTTTTTT.

This chain joins TRBV10-2 and TRBJ2-2, with 7 bases that match TRBD1. The CDR3 is 17 residues long. CDR1 is WSHSY, CDR2 SAAADI, per germline. Trimming took 3 bases from V and 2 from J; bases not matched to a gene: 9. The CDR3: CASSEPRDRANTGELFF. CDR3 nucleotide sequence: TGCGCCAGCAGTGAACCCCGGGACAGAGCCAACACCGGGGAGCTGTTTTTT.

V and J are TRBV28 and TRBJ1-5; D perhaps matches TRBD1 (6 bases). Per the germline V gene, CDR1 is MDHEN and CDR2 is SYDVKM. The CDR3 covers 15 residues. Trimming removed 4 bases at V and 6 bases at J, with 16 bases between. The CDR3 DNA reads as TGTGCCAGCAGTTCCCCACGGGGGGCGGGTCAGCCCCAGCATTTT. This translates into CASSSPRGAGQPQHF.

This clone was seen just once. The chain recombines TRBV5-4 with TRBJ1-4; 11 nucleotides match TRBD1. Trimming cost V 4 bases and J 6 bases; bases outside gene matches: 8. The CDR3 spans 16 residues. Germline-derived CDR1 and CDR2 are SGHNT and YYREEE (reference sequence). The CDR3 protein is CASSPPPGQGDEKLFF. The CDR3 region has the DNA TGTGCCAGCAGCCCACCTCCGGGACAGGGGGATGAAAAACTGTTTTTT.

This chain connects TRBV21-1 to TRBJ2-3; TRBD2 is the table's D call, not checked against the DNA. TRBV21-1 is tagged as a pseudogene. The CDR3 loop spans 18 amino acids. The chain's CDR3 is CASSKCVEGGISTDTQYF. Here the CDR3 DNA reads TGTGCCAGCAGCAAGTGTGTAGAGGGTGGGATAAGCACAGATACGCAGTATTTT.

The rearrangement uses TRBV18 and TRBJ1-1; D is uncertain. The CDR3 runs to 16 residues. The V end lost 3 bases, the J end lost 2 bases, and 16 bases lay between the germline ends. Germline V gene lookup returns CDR1 KGHSH and CDR2 LQKENI. The CDR3 sequence is CASSPDGTTYNTEAFF. The CDR3 DNA reads as TGTGCCAGCTCACCCGACGGAACTACTTATAACACTGAAGCTTTCTTT.

This clone turned up a few times. The gene calls are TRBV5-1 and TRBJ1-4; TRBD1 matches 10 bases. The CDR3 extends over 14 amino acids. Germline V gene sequence: CDR1 SGHRS, CDR2 YFSETQ. V gave up 5 bases and J gave up 8 bases; unmatched junction bases: 6. The CDR3 protein is CASRPGTGEEKLFF. In DNA, the CDR3 is TGCGCCAGCAGACCCGGGACAGGGGAAGAAAAACTGTTTTTT.